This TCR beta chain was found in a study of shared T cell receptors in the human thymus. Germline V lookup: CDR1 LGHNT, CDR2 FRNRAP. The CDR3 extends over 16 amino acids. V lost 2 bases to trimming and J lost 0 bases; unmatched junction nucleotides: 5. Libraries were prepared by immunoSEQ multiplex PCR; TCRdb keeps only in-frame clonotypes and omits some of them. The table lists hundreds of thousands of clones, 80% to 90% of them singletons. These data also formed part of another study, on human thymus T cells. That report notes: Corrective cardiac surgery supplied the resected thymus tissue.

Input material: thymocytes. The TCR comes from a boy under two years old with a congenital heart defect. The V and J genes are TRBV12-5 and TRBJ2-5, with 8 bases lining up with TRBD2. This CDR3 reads CASGLRLAGYQETQYF. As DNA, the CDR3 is TGTGCTAGTGGTTTGAGGTTAGCGGGGTACCAAGAGACCCAGTACTTC.